This TCR beta chain was captured in a study of human T cells and chemical hapten exposure. Whole-study context: The study sensitized with 2% DPC on a roughly 2 cm by roughly 2 cm patch of upper inner arm skin. The variation in per-sample TCR yields arose mainly from small differences in pooled library volumes.

Germline values: CDR1 GTSNPN, CDR2 SVGIG (reference sequence). The CDR3 sequence is 14 residues long. V lost 2 bases to trimming and J lost 0 bases, with 10 bases between them. Whole-study results and caveats: All donors were alopecia patients, so their immunity may differ from that of healthy people.

TCRdb called the RACE reads again in MiXCR, with one record for every CDR3 protein. In the table there are about 100,000 distinct CDR3 sequences, 8% to 11% of which are singletons. The table lists this clonotype with a few counts. The target antigen is unknown. Time point meaning: patch test 1, 2 weeks after DPC sensitization. Treatment defined: therapeutic diphenylcyclopropenone sensitization with weekly scalp DPC. The receptor was derived from a man aged 35 to 55 with alopecia areata. Some clones in this sample may be carry-over from other donors' samples. The sample consisted of whole blood, taken in connection with sensitization to the hapten diphenylcyclopropenone (DPC). The gene calls are TRBV30 and TRBJ1-1, with D uncertain. This CDR3 is CAWSLGRLNTEAFF. The CDR3 nucleotides read TGTGCCTGGAGTCTCGGGCGCTTGAACACTGAAGCTTTCTTT.